This TCR beta chain was found in a study of human T cells and chemical hapten exposure. Described time point: pre-sensitization, week 0. Treatment here: therapeutic diphenylcyclopropenone sensitization with weekly scalp DPC. A single record per CDR3 protein comes from TCRdb applying MiXCR to the RACE reads. The profile shows under 90,000 distinct CDR3 sequences, around 10% of them singletons. This clonotype was found a few times. This CDR3 spans 14 amino acids. Per germline, CDR1 SGHRS and CDR2 YFSETQ. Trimming cost V 4 bases and J 4 bases; bases outside gene matches: 6. The receptor was derived from a woman aged 40 to 55 with alopecia areata. Some clones in this sample may be carry-over from other donors' samples. The chain links TRBV5-1 to TRBJ2-5; TRBD1 matches 8 bases. Source: whole blood, taken in connection with sensitization to the hapten diphenylcyclopropenone (DPC). The CDR3 here is CASSPDRARETQYF. For the CDR3, the DNA is TGCGCCAGCAGCCCGGACAGGGCGCGAGAGACCCAGTACTTC.